Listed below are T cell receptor beta chains from one sample, sequenced in a study of T cells in localized non-small cell lung cancer. Assay used: immunoSEQ multiplex PCR; TCRdb lists only in-frame clones, some missing. Of 1,400 to 1,500 clones in the sample, over 20% were seen once. The sequences come from normal lung tissue next to the tumor, collected before any cancer treatment. Source of these receptors: a female donor of 60 years or more with stage I lung adenocarcinoma. CDR3s include the opening cysteine and the closing phenylalanine or tryptophan. Fields, in order: D gene, CDR3 length, clone size, V gene, J gene, CDR3 DNA, CDR3 protein. The D gene is left open where the match is weak. The size entry is marked missing in some rows and otherwise reads once, few, many or a size class.

D gene: -; CDR3 length: 13; clone size: -; V gene: TRBV28; J gene: TRBJ2-7; CDR3 DNA: TGTGCCAGCAGTTTCTCTTCCCCCTACGAGCAGTACTTC; CDR3 protein: CASSFSSPYEQYF
D gene: TRBD2; CDR3 length: 17; clone size: -; V gene: TRBV11-3; J gene: TRBJ2-3; CDR3 DNA: TGTGCCAGCAGCCGAATCCCTAGCGGGACTCTCACAGATACGCAGTATTTT; CDR3 protein: CASSRIPSGTLTDTQYF
D gene: -; CDR3 length: 14; clone size: -; V gene: TRBV6-8; J gene: TRBJ2-7; CDR3 DNA: TGTGCCAGCAGTCCGGACGGCCCACCCTACGAGCAGTACTTC; CDR3 protein: CASSPDGPPYEQYF
D gene: TRBD1; CDR3 length: 15; clone size: -; V gene: TRBV9; J gene: TRBJ2-7; CDR3 DNA: TGTGCCAGCAGCGTACCCGGGACAGGGTACTACGAGCAGTACTTC; CDR3 protein: CASSVPGTGYYEQYF
D gene: TRBD2; CDR3 length: 15; clone size: once; V gene: TRBV30; J gene: TRBJ2-1; CDR3 DNA: TGTGCCCTAGATAGCGGGGAAGGGATATACAATGAGCAGTTCTTC; CDR3 protein: CALDSGEGIYNEQFF
D gene: -; CDR3 length: 14; clone size: few; V gene: TRBV6-8; J gene: TRBJ1-4; CDR3 DNA: TGTGCCAGCAGTTATGGCAGGGGAGGTGAAAAACTGTTTTTT; CDR3 protein: CASSYGRGGEKLFF
D gene: TRBD2; CDR3 length: 16; clone size: medium-sized; V gene: TRBV11-3; J gene: TRBJ2-3; CDR3 DNA: TGTGCCAGCAGCTTATTAGCGGGAGGGCCCACAGATACGCAGTATTTT; CDR3 protein: CASSLLAGGPTDTQYF
D gene: -; CDR3 length: 15; clone size: -; V gene: TRBV6-8; J gene: TRBJ1-5; CDR3 DNA: TGTGCCAGCGGGCGAACCCAGAGCGGAACTCAGCCCCAGCATTTT; CDR3 protein: CASGRTQSGTQPQHF
D gene: -; CDR3 length: 14; clone size: few; V gene: TRBV28; J gene: TRBJ1-5; CDR3 DNA: TGTGCCAGCAGTTTAAGGATAGGGAACCAGCCCCAGCATTTT; CDR3 protein: CASSLRIGNQPQHF
D gene: TRBD2; CDR3 length: 15; clone size: -; V gene: TRBV4-1; J gene: TRBJ2-5; CDR3 DNA: TGCGCCAGCAGCCCGCGACTAGCGGGAAAAGAGACCCAGTACTTC; CDR3 protein: CASSPRLAGKETQYF
D gene: -; CDR3 length: 16; clone size: large; V gene: TRBV28; J gene: TRBJ1-4; CDR3 DNA: TGTGCCAGCAGTTTTGGCAGGGGCCCACTTAATGAAAAACTGTTTTTT; CDR3 protein: CASSFGRGPLNEKLFF
D gene: -; CDR3 length: 17; clone size: -; V gene: TRBV19; J gene: TRBJ2-3; CDR3 DNA: TGTGCCAGTAGTAATCCACGAAGGGACTCTTACACAGATACGCAGTATTTT; CDR3 protein: CASSNPRRDSYTDTQYF
D gene: -; CDR3 length: 14; clone size: -; V gene: TRBV6-8; J gene: TRBJ1-1; CDR3 DNA: TGTGCCAGCAGTACTCGCAGAGTGAACACTGAAGCTTTCTTT; CDR3 protein: CASSTRRVNTEAFF
D gene: TRBD1; CDR3 length: 16; clone size: few; V gene: TRBV12-5; J gene: TRBJ2-7; CDR3 DNA: TGTGCCAGCACCTCTCCCGGGACAGGGGCCCTCTACGAGCAGTACTTC; CDR3 protein: CASTSPGTGALYEQYF
D gene: -; CDR3 length: 16; clone size: hyperexpanded; V gene: TRBV9; J gene: TRBJ1-3; CDR3 DNA: TGTGCCAGCAGCCTAGATAGGGAGTTCTCTGGAAACACCATATATTTT; CDR3 protein: CASSLDREFSGNTIYF
D gene: -; CDR3 length: 14; clone size: few; V gene: TRBV9; J gene: TRBJ1-2; CDR3 DNA: TGTGCCAGCAGTGAAAGGCCACAAGGGGATGGCTACACCTTC; CDR3 protein: CASSERPQGDGYTF
D gene: TRBD1; CDR3 length: 13; clone size: -; V gene: TRBV29-1; J gene: TRBJ2-5; CDR3 DNA: TGCAGCGTGGGGACAGGCCTACAAGAGACCCAGTACTTC; CDR3 protein: CSVGTGLQETQYF
D gene: -; CDR3 length: 13; clone size: few; V gene: TRBV30; J gene: TRBJ1-1; CDR3 DNA: TGTGCCTGGAGTGTGTGGTCGAACACTGAAGCTTTCTTT; CDR3 protein: CAWSVWSNTEAFF
D gene: -; CDR3 length: 13; clone size: -; V gene: TRBV6-8; J gene: TRBJ1-1; CDR3 DNA: TGTGCCAGCAGTTATTTTGGGGACACTGAAGCTTTCTTT; CDR3 protein: CASSYFGDTEAFF
D gene: TRBD1; CDR3 length: 16; clone size: -; V gene: TRBV11-3; J gene: TRBJ2-3; CDR3 DNA: TGTGCCAGCAGCCTGGGACAGGGCTTAGACACAGATACGCAGTATTTT; CDR3 protein: CASSLGQGLDTDTQYF
D gene: -; CDR3 length: 16; clone size: few; V gene: TRBV11-3; J gene: TRBJ1-5; CDR3 DNA: TGTGCCAGCAGCTTCGCTTGGGGGGTCTGGGATCAGCCCCAGCATTTT; CDR3 protein: CASSFAWGVWDQPQHF
D gene: -; CDR3 length: 14; clone size: few; V gene: TRBV6-7; J gene: TRBJ2-1; CDR3 DNA: TGTGCCAGCACCTACAGTAGCTCCTACAATGAGCAGTTCTTC; CDR3 protein: CASTYSSSYNEQFF
D gene: TRBD1; CDR3 length: 16; clone size: medium-sized; V gene: TRBV11-3; J gene: TRBJ1-2; CDR3 DNA: TGTGCCAGCAGCTCAAGGTCGGGACAGGGTACCTATGGCTACACCTTC; CDR3 protein: CASSSRSGQGTYGYTF
D gene: TRBD2; CDR3 length: 15; clone size: large; V gene: TRBV11-3; J gene: TRBJ2-7; CDR3 DNA: TGTGCCAGCAGCTCCGCTAGCGGGGGCTCCTACGAGCAGTACTTC; CDR3 protein: CASSSASGGSYEQYF
D gene: -; CDR3 length: 15; clone size: few; V gene: TRBV12-5; J gene: TRBJ2-5; CDR3 DNA: TGTGCCAGCTCAAAACTCAATCAGGGGCAAGAGACCCAGTACTTC; CDR3 protein: CASSKLNQGQETQYF
D gene: -; CDR3 length: 15; clone size: -; V gene: TRBV5-1; J gene: TRBJ2-2; CDR3 DNA: TGCGCCAGCAGCCCCCAGGGTCTGAACACCGGGGAGCTGTTTTTT; CDR3 protein: CASSPQGLNTGELFF
D gene: -; CDR3 length: 15; clone size: -; V gene: TRBV5-1; J gene: TRBJ2-2; CDR3 DNA: TGCGCCAGCAGCTTGGCCGGGGGTTCCACCGGGGAGCTGTTTTTT; CDR3 protein: CASSLAGGSTGELFF